This T cell receptor beta chain derives from a study of blood T cells in healthy people across ages. CDR3 length: 15 amino acids. Germline V gene sequence: CDR1 KGHSH, CDR2 LQKENI. Primers used in a second PCR of about 7 to 12 cycles were a sample-barcoded 5' primer and a J-beta primer mix. TCRdb reprocessed the 5' RACE reads via MiXCR and lists one record per CDR3 protein. Among 1,800,000 or so distinct CDR3 sequences, about two fifths were seen once, and the ten largest hold roughly 23%. This clonotype was detected a few times. One end of the junction fails to match germline, which may point to a read error.

The V gene is TRBV18, the J gene TRBJ2-1, with D possibly being TRBD1 or TRBD2 (5 bases each). Sequencing used blood. The sequence was collected from a human donor in good health. In nucleotides, the CDR3 is TGTGCCAGTTCACCGGGACGAACGGACCCCAATGAGCAGTTCTTC. Amino acid sequence: CASSPGRTDPNEQFF.